This TCR beta chain was captured in a study of CD8 T cells in ankylosing spondylitis. Study outcomes and limitations: A TCR beta motif of fewer than ten highly homologous variants seemed to mark ankylosing spondylitis blood. According to the report, clones linked to the disease were significantly enriched in matched synovial fluid samples taken from ankylosing spondylitis patients. Peripheral blood samples showed relatively rare disease-linked clones, and these clones were CD8+.

As to this clonotype: What it binds is unknown.

As the method for making TCR beta libraries, quantitative 5'-RACE with molecular barcodes was used. From the 5' RACE reads, TCRdb called clonotypes with MiXCR, one entry per CDR3 protein. There are around 140,000 distinct CDR3 sequences in the sample; about an eighth occur only once, and about 4% lies in the top ten. The clonotype was recovered from a female donor with ankylosing spondylitis or in good health (not recorded which). Sequenced sample: blood, either unsorted or a sorted T cell fraction (not recorded which).

CDR3 region: CASSLDLPGNYGYTF. The DNA for the CDR3 is TGTGCCAGCAGCTTAGATCTTCCAGGGAACTATGGCTACACCTTC. V gene TRBV11-2 combines with J gene TRBJ1-2; possible D gene TRBD1, 5 bases. The CDR3 loop spans 15 amino acids. The V gene lost 0 bases and the J gene lost 2 bases, with 10 bases spanning the gap. CDR1 and CDR2 (germline): SGHAT, FQNNGV.